This T cell receptor (beta chain) was captured in a study of blood T cell repertoires in COVID-19. Per the germline V gene, CDR1 is MGHRA and CDR2 is YSYEKL. The ends were cut back, 0 bases at V and 4 bases at J, with 14 bases in the middle. This CDR3 is built from 16 residues. Seattle participants joined during active infection and were tracked over time. In the authors' workflow: The assay estimated nucleated cells by amplifying reference gene primers. TCRdb's table, derived via immunoSEQ multiplex PCR, lists solely in-frame clones and lacks some. V and J calls and clone size are as listed in that table; D and trimming were resolved from the DNA. The sample holds roughly 100,000 clones, more than 90% seen once.

V and J are TRBV4-1 and TRBJ2-3; maybe TRBD1 (6 bases). What was sequenced was peripheral blood. This receptor was taken from a woman in her forties or fifties with COVID-19, enrolled during active disease. The CDR3 DNA reads TGCGCCAGCAGCCAAGAGAGGGGGTTGGGTGCAGATACGCAGTATTTT. This encodes CASSQERGLGADTQYF.